This TCR beta chain emerged from a study of cytomegalovirus exposure and HLA in healthy donors. PCR primers comprised 60 Vbeta and 13 Jbeta primers. Method: immunoSEQ multiplex PCR; TCRdb's copy keeps in-frame clones and lacks some. The table records tens of thousands of clones, approximately 80% of them present only once. With 5 bases removed from V and 5 bases from J, the gap between germline ends came to 10 bases. The CDR3 extends over 13 amino acids. Germline CDR1 is MNHEY and CDR2 is SVGAGI. The gene calls are TRBV6-5 and TRBJ1-5; possibly TRBD1 for D (6 bases). The clonotype originates from a man aged 55 to 70 in good health and CMV-seronegative. Material: PBMCs. The CDR3 coding sequence is TGTGCCAGCAGTCGATACAGGGATCAGCCCCAGCATTTT. Translation gives CASSRYRDQPQHF.